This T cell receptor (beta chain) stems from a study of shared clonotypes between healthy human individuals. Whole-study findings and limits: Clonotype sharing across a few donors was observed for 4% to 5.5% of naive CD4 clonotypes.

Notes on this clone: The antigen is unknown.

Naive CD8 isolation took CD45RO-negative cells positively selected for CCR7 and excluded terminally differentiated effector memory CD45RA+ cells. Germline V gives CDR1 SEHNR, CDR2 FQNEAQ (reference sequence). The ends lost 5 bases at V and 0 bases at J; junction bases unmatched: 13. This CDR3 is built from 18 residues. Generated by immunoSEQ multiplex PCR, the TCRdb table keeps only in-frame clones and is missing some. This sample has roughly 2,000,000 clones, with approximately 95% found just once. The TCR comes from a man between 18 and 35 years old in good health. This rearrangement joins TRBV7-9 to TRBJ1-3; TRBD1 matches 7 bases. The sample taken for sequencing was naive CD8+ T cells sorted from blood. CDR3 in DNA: TGTGCCAGCAGCCCCACTATCACAGGGGCGCTCTCTGGAAACACCATATATTTT. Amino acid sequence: CASSPTITGALSGNTIYF. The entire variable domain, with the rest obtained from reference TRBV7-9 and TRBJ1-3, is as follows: DTGVSQNPRHKITKRGQNVTFRCDPISEHNRLYWYRQTLGQGPEFLTYFQNEAQLEKSRLLSDRFSAERPKGSFSTLEIQRTEQGDSAMYLCASSPTITGALSGNTIYFGEGSWLTVV.